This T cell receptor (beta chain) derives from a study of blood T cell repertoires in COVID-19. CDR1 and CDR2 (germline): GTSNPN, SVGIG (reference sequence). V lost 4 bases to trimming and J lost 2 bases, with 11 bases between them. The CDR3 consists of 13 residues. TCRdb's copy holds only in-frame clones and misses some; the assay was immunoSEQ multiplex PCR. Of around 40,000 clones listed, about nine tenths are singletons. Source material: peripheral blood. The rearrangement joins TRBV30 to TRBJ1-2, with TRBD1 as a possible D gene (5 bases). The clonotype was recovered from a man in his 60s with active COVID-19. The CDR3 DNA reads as TGTGCCTGGATATGGGGCACCAACTATGGCTACACCTTC. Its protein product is CAWIWGTNYGYTF.